A selection of T cell receptor beta chains follows, all from one sample in a study of cytomegalovirus exposure and HLA in healthy donors. Profiled with immunoSEQ multiplex PCR; TCRdb holds only in-frame clones, not every one. The repertoire includes 250,000 to 400,000 clones, 88% of them detected once, and roughly 0.96% sits in the top ten. The sequencing input was PBMCs. Every receptor here comes from a man aged 25 to 40 in good health and CMV-seronegative. CDR3s include the opening cysteine and the closing phenylalanine or tryptophan. D genes are given only for firm matches. The size field is filled for only some rows; it gives once, few, many or a size class.

>17|-|TRBV13|TRBJ2-7|TRBD2
CASSLVGGGALVYEQYF
TGTGCCAGCAGCTTAGTGGGCGGGGGGGCCCTCGTCTACGAGCAGTACTTC
>13|-|TRBV6-5|TRBJ1-1|-
CASRALGGTEAFF
TGTGCCAGCAGAGCCTTGGGGGGCACTGAAGCTTTCTTT
>15|-|TRBV12-5|TRBJ1-1|-
CASGLVAQDGTEAFF
TGTGCTAGTGGTTTGGTTGCCCAGGATGGGACTGAAGCTTTCTTT
>13|few|TRBV11-2|TRBJ2-7|-
CASSLGPTYEQYF
TGTGCCAGCAGCTTGGGGCCTACCTACGAGCAGTACTTC
>13|-|TRBV29-1|TRBJ1-2|TRBD1
CSAGDRLNYGYTF
TGCAGCGCCGGGGACAGACTTAACTATGGCTACACCTTC
>15|-|TRBV10-3|TRBJ2-7|-
CAISGYRDTNYEQYF
TGTGCCATCAGTGGGTACCGGGACACCAACTACGAGCAGTACTTC
>15|-|TRBV6-5|TRBJ1-1|-
CASSTRWGGPREAFF
TGTGCCAGCAGTACCCGTTGGGGGGGCCCCCGAGAAGCTTTCTTT
>16|-|TRBV19|TRBJ1-5|-
CASKGGYELVPQPQHF
TGTGCCAGTAAGGGGGGGTACGAACTTGTACCTCAGCCCCAGCATTTT
>14|once|TRBV29-1|TRBJ2-5|-
CSVGGGGNEKTQYF
TGCAGCGTTGGGGGAGGGGGGAACGAAAAGACCCAGTACTTC
>15|many|TRBV14|TRBJ2-7|-
CASSQDPQGSYEQYF
TGTGCCAGCAGCCAAGATCCCCAGGGGTCCTACGAGCAGTACTTC
>17|-|TRBV6-1|TRBJ2-3|TRBD1
CASSGGPGQGGTDTQYF
TGTGCCAGCAGTGGGGGTCCTGGACAGGGTGGGACAGATACGCAGTATTTT
>15|-|TRBV10-2|TRBJ2-1|-
CASSERVSSYNEQFF
TGCGCCAGCAGTGAGCGGGTAAGCTCCTACAATGAGCAGTTCTTC
>15|-|TRBV27|TRBJ1-6|-
CASSLKGHYNSPLHF
TGTGCCAGCAGTTTAAAGGGACATTATAATTCACCCCTCCACTTT
>16|-|TRBV5-4|TRBJ2-5|TRBD1
CASSFTGQGIRETQYF
TGTGCCAGCAGCTTTACAGGACAGGGGATTAGGGAGACCCAGTACTTC
>13|-|TRBV10-3|TRBJ2-7|TRBD1
CATWDRESYEQYF
TGTGCCACCTGGGACAGGGAGTCCTACGAGCAGTACTTC
>14|-|TRBV7-9|TRBJ2-7|TRBD2
CASSLDGGGGEQYF
TGTGCCAGCAGCTTGGACGGGGGGGGAGGCGAGCAGTACTTC
>14|-|TRBV5-1|TRBJ1-3|-
CASSPGNSGNTIYF
TGCGCCAGCAGCCCCGGGAACAGTGGAAACACCATATATTTT